This is a list of T cell receptor beta chains from one sample in a study of T-cell memory formation after mild COVID-19. TCRdb re-called the 5' RACE reads with MiXCR, one entry per CDR3 protein. The data hold more than 200,000 distinct CDR3 sequences, with roughly 17% observed a single time. Sequencing was performed on PBMCs or a T cell subset sorted from them (not recorded which). The receptors here all came from a man aged 18 to 29 who had mild COVID-19 (a few samples of this study predate the infection). Cell type and time point are not known. The CDR3 runs from the conserved cysteine through the conserved F or W. D genes are given only for firm matches. Only part of the rows carry a size: once, few, many, or a class if the clone is expanded.

j_gene,d_gene,abundance,v_gene,CDR3nt,CDR3aa
TRBJ1-2,TRBD1,NA,TRBV6-6,TGTGCCAGCAGTTACTCTGGACAGGGGGCCCCCGGGGGTGGCTACACCTTC,CASSYSGQGAPGGGYTF
TRBJ2-2,NA,few,TRBV7-2,TGTGCCAGCAGCTTCATTTACACCGGGGAGCTGTTTTTT,CASSFIYTGELFF
TRBJ1-1,NA,few,TRBV18,TGTGCCAGCTCACCACAATCCACCGGTAGAACTGAAGCTTTCTTT,CASSPQSTGRTEAFF
TRBJ2-3,TRBD1,few,TRBV2,TGTGCCAGCAGTGGAACACACAACAGGGGGACAGATACGCAGTATTTT,CASSGTHNRGTDTQYF
TRBJ2-3,NA,few,TRBV7-2,TGTGCCAGCAGCGAGTGGGCTAGCCTTTCGACAGATACGCAGTATTTT,CASSEWASLSTDTQYF
TRBJ2-5,TRBD1,few,TRBV7-2,TGTGCCAGCAGCGGACAGGTGGAGACCCAGTACTTC,CASSGQVETQYF
TRBJ2-1,NA,NA,TRBV5-6,TGTGCCAGCAGCCTTCAGGAGGGTAATGAGCAGTTCTTC,CASSLQEGNEQFF
TRBJ1-4,NA,NA,TRBV7-8,TGTGCCAGCAGCCTTACCCGGGAGAATGAAAAACTGTTTTTT,CASSLTRENEKLFF
TRBJ2-3,NA,many,TRBV7-2,TGTGCCAGCAGCCCAAAGGGCACAGATACGCAGTATTTT,CASSPKGTDTQYF
TRBJ2-5,NA,few,TRBV10-3,TGTGCCATCGGGGGAGGTGGAGAGACCCAGTACTTC,CAIGGGGETQYF
TRBJ2-5,NA,few,TRBV7-2,TGTGCCAGCAGCTTAACCTCGCCAGAGCCCCAGTACTTC,CASSLTSPEPQYF
TRBJ1-6,TRBD1,few,TRBV7-2,TGTGCCGTCGGGACAGCTAATTCACCCCTCCACTTT,CAVGTANSPLHF
TRBJ2-1,TRBD1,few,TRBV5-6,TGTGCCAGCAGCTTAACCGGGACAGGGTACAATGAGCAGTTCTTC,CASSLTGTGYNEQFF
TRBJ2-2,NA,few,TRBV5-1,TGCGCCAGCAGCTTCTTCAACACCGGGGAGCTGTTTTTT,CASSFFNTGELFF
TRBJ1-1,NA,few,TRBV5-1,TGCGCCAGCAGCGCCCTACCCCGGGCAGCCAACACTGAAGCTTTCTTT,CASSALPRAANTEAFF
TRBJ1-1,NA,NA,TRBV4-1,TGCGCCAGCAGCCAAGATTTCTTTCCGAACACTGAAGCTTTCTTT,CASSQDFFPNTEAFF
TRBJ2-5,TRBD1,few,TRBV4-2,TGTGCCAGCAGCCAAGACGGACAGGGGGCCGGGGAGACCCAGTACTTC,CASSQDGQGAGETQYF
TRBJ2-1,NA,many,TRBV5-1,TGCGCCAGCAGCTTCGCCTTGGACATTAGAGCTAGCAATGAGCAGTTCTTC,CASSFALDIRASNEQFF
TRBJ2-1,TRBD1,NA,TRBV29-1,TGCAGCGGCGGGACAGGGGGAAATGAGCAGTTCTTC,CSGGTGGNEQFF
TRBJ1-3,TRBD1,NA,TRBV12-3/TRBV12-4,TGTGCCAGTGTTACTCTACGGGGGACAGGCTCTGGAAACACCATATATTTT,CASVTLRGTGSGNTIYF
TRBJ1-6,TRBD1,few,TRBV6-5,TGTGCCAGCAGTCCCGTTCCACAGGGGGCAGGGAATTCACCCCTCCACTTT,CASSPVPQGAGNSPLHF
TRBJ1-2,TRBD1,NA,TRBV3-1,TGTGCCAGCAGTAATGGACAGGGGAGCTACACCTTC,CASSNGQGSYTF
TRBJ1-1,NA,NA,TRBV29-1,TGCAGCGTTCGTCTAGCAGGGAACACTGAAGCTTTCTTT,CSVRLAGNTEAFF
TRBJ1-4,NA,few,TRBV11-2,TGTGCCAGCAGCTTAGGGCGGGGTTTCTCCCGGGCCCTTGAAAAACTGTTTTTT,CASSLGRGFSRALEKLFF
TRBJ2-1,TRBD2,NA,TRBV7-2,TGTGCCAGCAGCTCAGGACTAGCCGGTGAGCAGTTCTTC,CASSSGLAGEQFF
TRBJ2-1,NA,few,TRBV5-1,TGCGCCAGCAGCCCTGACTCGGCGCCCTACAATGAGCAGTTCTTC,CASSPDSAPYNEQFF
TRBJ2-4,NA,many,TRBV6-5,TGTGCCAGCAGTTACTCTGGGGTCGGGACCAAAAACATTCAGTACTTC,CASSYSGVGTKNIQYF
TRBJ2-5,TRBD2,few,TRBV12-3/TRBV12-4,TGTGCCAGCAGCCAACTAGCGGGGCAAGAGACCCAGTACTTC,CASSQLAGQETQYF
TRBJ2-1,NA,few,TRBV7-2,TGTGCCAGCAGCTTCGTGGGAAGTAGTAATGAGCAGTTCTTC,CASSFVGSSNEQFF
TRBJ1-2,NA,few,TRBV11-2,TGTGCCAGCAGCCCTCGCGGGGGAGCTTATGGCTACACCTTC,CASSPRGGAYGYTF
TRBJ2-5,TRBD1,NA,TRBV25-1,TGTGCCAGCGAGGACAGGGGTGGGGCAGAGACCCAGTACTTC,CASEDRGGAETQYF
TRBJ2-3,NA,many,TRBV28,TGTGCCAGCAGGGGACAATCAGGCAGCACAGATACGCAGTATTTT,CASRGQSGSTDTQYF
TRBJ2-1,TRBD2,NA,TRBV3-1,TGTGCCAGCAGCCAGATAGCGGGGGGGTTCGGAAATGAGCAGTTCTTC,CASSQIAGGFGNEQFF
TRBJ2-1,NA,few,TRBV7-3,TGTGCCAGCAGCTCCCTTATCCGCGCCAATTCCTACAATGAGCAGTTCTTC,CASSSLIRANSYNEQFF
TRBJ1-6,NA,few,TRBV6-5,TGTGCCAGCAGTTACTCAGGCATATTAGTCTCACCCCTCCACTTT,CASSYSGILVSPLHF
TRBJ1-3,NA,NA,TRBV3-1,TGTGCCAGCAGCCACGGGCATGGCGGAAACACCATATATTTT,CASSHGHGGNTIYF
TRBJ1-5,TRBD1,NA,TRBV5-6,TGTGCCAGCAGCCTAGGGACAGGGGTTCGGGGCAATCAGCCCCAGCATTTT,CASSLGTGVRGNQPQHF
TRBJ1-6,NA,NA,TRBV7-2,TGTGCCAGCAGCATCCGGGTCGAAAATTCACCCCTCCACTTT,CASSIRVENSPLHF
TRBJ1-3,NA,NA,TRBV7-9,TGTGCCAGCAGCCTTCCCTTGGGAGTTTCGTCTGGAAACACCATATATTTT,CASSLPLGVSSGNTIYF
TRBJ2-5,NA,NA,TRBV5-6,TGTGCCAGCAGCTCCCGGACACCCCCAGAGACCCAGTACTTC,CASSSRTPPETQYF
TRBJ2-1,TRBD1,few,TRBV5-1,TGCGCCAGCAGCCCAATCCCCGGGACAGGGGGCTACAATGAGCAGTTCTTC,CASSPIPGTGGYNEQFF
TRBJ2-1,NA,few,TRBV13,TGTGCCAGCAGCTTAGAAGGGTGGGTTGGGGGATCCAATGAGCAGTTCTTC,CASSLEGWVGGSNEQFF
TRBJ1-1,TRBD1,few,TRBV7-9,TGTGCCAGCAGCTCTAGGAGACAGGGGGACACTGAAGCTTTCTTT,CASSSRRQGDTEAFF
TRBJ1-1,NA,NA,TRBV7-8,TGTGCCAGCAGCTTGGGACGCTCGAACACTGAAGCTTTCTTT,CASSLGRSNTEAFF
TRBJ1-1,NA,few,TRBV7-3,TGTGCCAGCAGCTTACAGGCGGGGGCGGGCGCTGAAGCTTTCTTT,CASSLQAGAGAEAFF
TRBJ1-6,TRBD1,NA,TRBV12-3/TRBV12-4,TGTGCCAGCAGCCACCGGGACAGGGAAAGGTCACCCCTCCACTTT,CASSHRDRERSPLHF
TRBJ2-3,NA,NA,TRBV2,TGTGCCAGCAGTGGAGGACTATATACGCAGTATTTT,CASSGGLYTQYF
TRBJ2-1,NA,NA,TRBV7-2,TGTGCCAGCACCCTCCCGGGGAGGAGCGAGGAGCAGTTCTTC,CASTLPGRSEEQFF
TRBJ1-2,TRBD1,NA,TRBV7-2,TGTGCCAGCAGCCGACAGGGGAACAATGGCTACACCTTC,CASSRQGNNGYTF
TRBJ2-5,NA,NA,TRBV4-3,TGCGCCAGCAGCCAAGATCCATTCCCCACGCCGGAGACCCAGTACTTC,CASSQDPFPTPETQYF
TRBJ1-3,TRBD1,NA,TRBV6-2/TRBV6-3,TGTGCCAGCAGGGACCCGGGACAGGGCATCGGAAACACCATATATTTT,CASRDPGQGIGNTIYF